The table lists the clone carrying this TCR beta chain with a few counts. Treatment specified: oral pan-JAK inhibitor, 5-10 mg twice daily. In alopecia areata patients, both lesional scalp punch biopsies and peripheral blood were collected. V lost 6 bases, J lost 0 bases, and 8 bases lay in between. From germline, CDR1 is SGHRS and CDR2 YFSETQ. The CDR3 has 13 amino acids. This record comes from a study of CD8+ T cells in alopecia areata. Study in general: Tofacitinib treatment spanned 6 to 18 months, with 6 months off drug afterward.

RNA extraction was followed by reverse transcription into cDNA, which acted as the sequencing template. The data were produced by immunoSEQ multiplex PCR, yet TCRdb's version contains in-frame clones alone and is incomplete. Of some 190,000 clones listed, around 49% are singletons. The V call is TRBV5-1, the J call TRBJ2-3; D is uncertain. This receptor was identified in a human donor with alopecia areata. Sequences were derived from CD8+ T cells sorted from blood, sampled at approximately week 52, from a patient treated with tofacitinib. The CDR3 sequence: CASTYSSTDTQYF. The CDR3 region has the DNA TGCGCCAGCACCTATTCTAGCACAGATACGCAGTATTTT.